Sequencing of this T cell receptor (beta chain) was carried out in a study of cytomegalovirus exposure and HLA in healthy donors. Study-level findings and limits: Many donors carried some public TCRs, although rarity characterized most TCR sequences. It was about 150 TCR beta chains that were listed as cytomegalovirus-associated.

Method: immunoSEQ multiplex PCR; TCRdb's copy keeps in-frame clones and lacks some. The profile shows roughly 130,000 clones, roughly 89% of them singletons. This clone was picked up one time. No antigen is known for it. V lost 8 bases and J 5 bases, leaving 10 bases between the germline ends. Germline CDR1 and CDR2: MDHEN and SYDVKM. The CDR3 length is 12 residues. The sample taken for sequencing was PBMCs. The clonotype was recovered from a man aged 25 to 40 in good health and CMV-seronegative. J is TRBJ1-5 and V is TRBV28, with D possibly TRBD1 on 6 matching bases. The CDR3 region is CASGQLYQPQHF. CDR3 DNA: TGTGCCAGCGGACAGCTTTATCAGCCCCAGCATTTT.